Listed below are T cell receptor beta chains from one sample, sequenced in a study of shared clonotypes between healthy human individuals. The method was immunoSEQ multiplex PCR; TCRdb's version includes in-frame clones alone and lacks a portion of them. Of over 2 million clones in the sample, around 95% are singletons; the top ten hold 0.13%. The sequenced sample was naive CD4+ T cells sorted from blood. The source is a man younger than 35 in good health. Each CDR3 is given with its conserved first and last residue. The D gene is left open where the match is weak. Rows give clone size only sometimes, using once, few, many, or a class for an expanded clone.

>NA|TRBV11-2|NA|TRBJ1-3
CASSPGFSGNTIYF
TGTGCCAGCAGCCCGGGCTTCTCTGGAAACACCATATATTTT
>NA|TRBV18|many|TRBJ1-1
CASSILDSYTEAFF
TGTGCCAGCTCAATACTGGACAGTTACACTGAAGCTTTCTTT
>NA|TRBV5-1|NA|TRBJ2-1
CASSLRGGVPEQFF
TGCGCCAGCAGCTTACGAGGGGGGGTCCCTGAGCAGTTCTTC
>NA|TRBV18|NA|TRBJ1-5
CASSPGNRDPYSNQPQHF
TGTGCCAGCTCACCAGGGAACCGGGACCCTTATAGCAATCAGCCCCAGCATTTT
>TRBD1|TRBV19|NA|TRBJ2-2
CAGGQDTNTGELFF
TGTGCCGGGGGACAGGACACGAACACCGGGGAGCTGTTTTTT
>TRBD1|TRBV5-1|once|TRBJ2-1
CASSPSGGSYNEQFF
TGCGCCAGCAGCCCGTCAGGGGGCTCCTACAATGAGCAGTTCTTC
>NA|TRBV5-4|NA|TRBJ2-1
CASSLAGIDNEQFF
TGTGCCAGCAGCTTGGCTGGAATTGACAATGAGCAGTTCTTC
>NA|TRBV19|NA|TRBJ1-1
CASSMNRVGTEAFF
TGTGCCAGTAGTATGAATAGGGTAGGCACTGAAGCTTTCTTT
>NA|TRBV5-4|NA|TRBJ1-3
CASSLGAAVSGNTIYF
TGTGCCAGCAGCCTGGGGGCGGCTGTGTCTGGAAACACCATATATTTT
>NA|TRBV5-1|NA|TRBJ1-6
CASSLDSSSYNSPLHF
TGCGCCAGCAGCTTGGATTCCAGCTCCTATAATTCACCCCTCCACTTT
>NA|TRBV30|NA|TRBJ1-6
CAWSVRGWNSPLHF
TGTGCCTGGAGTGTAAGGGGCTGGAATTCACCCCTCCACTTT
>NA|TRBV6-5|NA|TRBJ2-2
CASRMTNTGELFF
TGTGCCAGCAGAATGACGAACACCGGGGAGCTGTTTTTT
>TRBD2|TRBV5-4|NA|TRBJ2-3
CASLMSTGRLAGGSPPQYF
TGTGCCAGCCTTATGTCGACGGGACGACTAGCGGGAGGGTCCCCTCCGCAGTATTTT
>NA|TRBV5-1|NA|TRBJ1-1
CASSLASSMNTEAFF
TGCGCCAGCAGCTTGGCCAGCAGTATGAACACTGAAGCTTTCTTT
>NA|TRBV30|NA|TRBJ2-5
CAWSRGRVETQYF
TGTGCCTGGAGTCGGGGGCGCGTTGAGACCCAGTACTTC
>NA|TRBV11-3|NA|TRBJ2-2
CASSFYAGTDTGELFF
TGTGCCAGCAGCTTCTACGCCGGGACTGACACCGGGGAGCTGTTTTTT
>NA|TRBV6-5|NA|TRBJ2-1
CASSWDWGTYNEQFF
TGTGCCAGCAGCTGGGACTGGGGAACCTACAATGAGCAGTTCTTC
>TRBD2|TRBV7-9|NA|TRBJ2-2
CASSLDASGRAHGELFF
TGTGCCAGCAGCTTAGACGCTAGCGGGAGGGCCCACGGGGAGCTGTTTTTT
>NA|TRBV18|NA|TRBJ2-1
CASSPGLDYNEQFF
TGTGCCAGCTCACCGGGACTTGACTACAATGAGCAGTTCTTC
>NA|TRBV30|NA|TRBJ1-5
CAWSVPWSAGNQPQHF
TGTGCCTGGAGTGTACCCTGGAGTGCTGGCAATCAGCCCCAGCATTTT
>NA|TRBV6-5|NA|TRBJ2-7
CASRRGPLYEQYF
TGTGCCAGCAGACGCGGGCCCCTCTACGAGCAGTACTTC
>TRBD1|TRBV18|NA|TRBJ2-7
CASSFGQGYEQYF
TGTGCCAGCTCATTTGGACAGGGGTACGAGCAGTACTTC
>TRBD1|TRBV2|once|TRBJ1-2
CASSYGTEYGYTF
TGTGCCAGCAGTTATGGGACAGAGTATGGCTACACCTTC
>TRBD1|TRBV6-5|NA|TRBJ1-4
CASTNTGGREKLFF
TGTGCCAGCACCAACACAGGGGGCCGGGAAAAACTGTTTTTT
>NA|TRBV7-9|NA|TRBJ2-7
CASSSVGGSYEQYF
TGTGCCAGCAGCTCCGTGGGGGGATCCTACGAGCAGTACTTC
>TRBD2|TRBV28|NA|TRBJ2-7
CASSFGDAGDVKQYF
TGTGCCAGCAGTTTTGGAGACGCGGGAGATGTGAAGCAGTACTTC
>TRBD1|TRBV7-8|NA|TRBJ1-6
CASSLPVRQGRWDNSPLHF
TGTGCCAGCAGCTTACCCGTGCGACAGGGCCGGTGGGATAATTCACCCCTCCACTTT
>NA|TRBV11-2|once|TRBJ2-5
CASSSTPNRQETQYF
TGTGCCAGCAGCTCTACTCCGAACCGACAAGAGACCCAGTACTTC
>TRBD1|TRBV7-6|NA|TRBJ2-5
CASSAGTEPHF
TGTGCCAGCAGCGCCGGGACAGAGCCGCACTTC
>NA|TRBV7-9|NA|TRBJ1-5
CASSGGAQVRQPQHF
TGTGCCAGCAGCGGAGGCGCCCAGGTGCGTCAGCCCCAGCATTTT
>TRBD1|TRBV28|NA|TRBJ1-6
CASSSTDRVNSPLHF
TGTGCCAGCAGCTCAACCGACAGGGTTAATTCACCCCTCCACTTT
>TRBD2|TRBV9|NA|TRBJ2-7
CASSPGTSGRSYEQYF
TGTGCCAGCAGCCCGGGGACTAGCGGGAGAAGCTACGAGCAGTACTTC